This T cell receptor (beta chain) was obtained from a study of Tregs in tolerant kidney transplant recipients. Findings and caveats of the study: Biological reproducibility was not directly addressed in this study. Nucleotide sequences could not be compared across some patients' samples due to primer changes.

Concerning this clone itself: Its antigen remains unidentified.

TCRdb's table, derived via immunoSEQ multiplex PCR, lists solely in-frame clones and lacks some. The sample lists under 80,000 clones; roughly 88% were seen once. Before regulatory T cell sorting, thawed PBMCs rested overnight at 37°C in approximately 200 IU/ml IL-2. Germline V gives CDR1 SQVTM, CDR2 ANQGSEA. The V and J ends lost 7 bases and 0 bases respectively, with 9 bases between them. The length of the CDR3 is 12 residues. The sequencing here drew on Tregs from blood, taken before the transplant. The TCR sequence derives from a human donor who received a combined kidney and bone marrow transplant. This chain uses TRBV29-1 with TRBJ1-2, with D possibly matching TRBD1 (5 bases). The CDR3 loop reads CSAGGSNYGYTF. The DNA for the CDR3 is TGCAGCGCGGGGGGGTCTAACTATGGCTACACCTTC. Using reference TRBV29-1 and TRBJ1-2 for the parts outside the CDR3, the full variable domain is SAVISQKPSRDICQRGTSLTIQCQVDSQVTMMFWYRQQPGQSLTLIATANQGSEATYESGFVIDKFPISRPNLTFSTLTVSNMSPEDSSIYLCSAGGSNYGYTFGSGTRLTVV.